The entry below describes one T cell receptor beta chain. Its antigen is undetermined. CDR1 is SGHNT, CDR2 YYREEE, per germline (reference sequence). The CDR3 spans 17 residues. V was clipped by 0 bases and J by 0 bases; unmatched bases: 5. The entry originates in a study of cytomegalovirus exposure and HLA in healthy donors. This PCR relied on a set of 60 Vbeta primers and 13 Jbeta primers. Using immunoSEQ multiplex PCR, the repertoire was profiled, and TCRdb retains in-frame clones only, with some absent. Altogether under 250,000 clones are present, around 78% being singletons, with the ten largest covering 1.5% to 2%. Study conclusions and caveats: For most TCR beta V segments, an earlier analysis put the productive rate at about 90% or about 30% of the time.

The J gene is TRBJ1-3, the V gene TRBV5-4; 8 nucleotides line up with TRBD1. Material for sequencing was PBMCs. The TCR originated in a man aged 25-45 years in good health and CMV-seronegative. The CDR3 protein is CASSLVGQGSSGNTIYF. CDR3 sequence (DNA): TGTGCCAGCAGCTTGGTAGGACAGGGAAGCTCTGGAAACACCATATATTTT.